Sequencing of this T cell receptor (beta chain) was carried out in a study of CD8 T cells in Susac syndrome. Reverse transcription of roughly 0.5 to 1 ug RNA used random hexamers. TCRdb reprocessed the immunoSEQ multiplex PCR reads with MiXCR, giving one entry per CDR3 protein. The sample carries roughly 200,000 distinct CDR3 sequences, around 90% recorded once. CDR1 is DFQATT and CDR2 is SNEGSKA in the germline V gene (reference sequence). The CDR3 runs 12 residues. V dropped 3 bases and J dropped 7; count of bases not matched to a gene: 3. The TCR comes from a human donor with Susac syndrome. The V and J genes are TRBV20-1 and TRBJ1-5; 7 bases are shared with TRBD1. The sample was CD4+ T cells from PBMCs. In DNA, the CDR3 is TGCAGTGCTAGGACAGGGCGGCAGCCCCAGCATTTT. This translates into CSARTGRQPQHF.